Given below is one T cell receptor beta chain in context. What this receptor recognizes is not known. No much larger clone exists at a distance of one base, and base qualities are not known. Other DNA sequences within the sample encode an identical CDR3. Including the terminal cysteine and phenylalanine, the CDR3 comprises 13 residues. The read is trimmed to its CDR3 DNA, 39 bases read in frame from base 1. Via the germline V gene (reference sequence), CDR1 is LNHDA and CDR2 SQIVND. The germline ends are 9 bases apart after V is trimmed by 5 bases and J by 4 bases. Libraries were prepared through the immunoSEQ multiplex PCR assay. For the multiplex PCR, a mixture combining 60 forward primers for TCR Vbeta segments and 13 reverse primers for TCR Jbeta segments was used. A multiplex PCR assay on genomic DNA amplified the CDR3 region of rearranged TCR beta genes. The Illumina HiSeq System was used to sequence the amplified TCR beta libraries as 87-base-pair reads. Under the source paper's analysis protocol: A later analysis tallied roughly 76 million unique TCR beta chains across the 700 or so repertoires, and about 12 million of those chains were shared by two or more donors. To remove PCR and sequencing errors, raw reads were error-corrected and collapsed into unique sequences using a nearest-neighbor algorithm that merged closely related sequences. To assign V, D and J gene segments, CDR3 sequences were aligned to IMGT reference sequences. For a sequence to be retained, at least a six-nucleotide match to both a V gene segment and a J gene segment was required. A rearrangement was called productive if the CDR3 had no stop codons and remained in frame with V and J, and every other rearrangement was called non-productive. Following IMGT convention, CDR3 was defined as the stretch from the second conserved V-encoded cysteine up to the conserved J-encoded phenylalanine. The earlier analysis of some 580 of the donors excluded any sequence lacking an unambiguous match to a single V gene segment. In an earlier analysis of about 590 of the donors, a V segment was called functional when productive rearrangements were above 56.7%, and segregating when the standard deviation between donors exceeded 5%. A statistical classification framework was built for diagnosing cytomegalovirus status from the catalog of TCR beta chain sequences. In a later analysis, V and J genes were assigned by comparing TCR nucleotide sequences against IMGT/GENE-DB human TR gene sequences. The TCRdist pipeline was used in a later analysis to assign CDR3 sequences and most-parsimonious VDJ recombination scenarios. In a later analysis, each TCR beta chain was defined by its CDR3 amino acid sequence together with its V-gene family, and reads lacking a unique V-gene family were excluded. To address suspected cross-contamination and a sequencing artifact, a later analysis removed approximately 600 highly shared, low-generation-probability nucleotide sequences. A later analysis calculated a clonal expansion index for each public chain from normalized within-repertoire ranks of inferred template counts. In a later analysis, generation probabilities were computed with a VDJ recombination model fitted to out-of-frame rearrangements, and the resulting probabilities were checked against IGoR. A later analysis scored TCR-TCR, TCR-HLA and TCR-CMV co-occurrence with hypergeometric tests, applying a repertoire-size bias correction to TCR pairs. In a later analysis, false discovery rates were estimated by permuting HLA or CMV assignments 20 times. A later analysis grouped co-occurring TCRs with DBSCAN, adding TCRdist sequence similarity when clustering within HLA-allele-positive subsets. For co-occurrence clustering, repertoires with fewer than 30,000 or more than 120,000 public chains were excluded, along with roughly 5 repertoires with anomalous nucleotide sharing. Entries here come from immuneACCESS through TCRdb and include only in-frame sequences with V and J called. Some clones fail to appear in such tables; in the studies checked, an unresolved V gene covers under half of the shortfall, and the cause of the remainder is unknown. D and trimming come from the DNA, and the V and J calls and clone size come from that table. Across this sample there are some 190,000 clones, with 75% to 80% seen only once. Roughly an eighth of the sample belongs to the ten largest clones.

These data originate in a study of cytomegalovirus exposure and HLA in healthy donors (dated by TCRdb to about 2017). With regard to the full study: An earlier analysis of roughly 500 of the donors reported more than 250 Gb of sequence data and more than 90 million unique TCR beta sequences from 150 million to 200 million T cells. To predict cytomegalovirus infection status, the study brought together high-throughput TCR immunosequencing, statistical association of individual TCRs with disease status, and machine learning. Of the roughly 400 genotyped donors, around 81% fell in the genetic ancestry cluster associated with self-reported Caucasian donors. HLA typing included class I and class II loci at four-digit resolution. A later analysis re-examined previously published TCR beta repertoires from more than 550 donors and added high-resolution HLA genotyping to investigate patterns of TCR occurrence. Five DR-DQ haplotypes were handled as single units for association and clustering because linkage in the cohort was strong. Typing coverage varied by locus: about 620-630 donors for A, B, C, DRB1 and DQB1; roughly 500 for DQA1; about 600 for DPA1; approximately 490 for DPB1. Roughly 310 gigabases of sequencing data and 70 million to 85 million unique TCR sequences were included in an early release covering about 600 HLA-typed donors. An earlier analysis of some 500 of the donors applied high-throughput TCR beta sequencing to assess whether each TCR beta V gene segment acted as functional or pseudogenic. Rather than drawing on any new phenotypic data, the later analysis identified candidate immune exposures from TCR beta sequences and the way those sequences occurred across donors. Alongside the repertoire data, information on donor age, sex, ethnicity and CMV serostatus was compiled. The T cell repertoires of under 750 subjects were profiled by immunosequencing and related to cytomegalovirus serostatus. The study was designed to test whether signatures of past pathogen exposure could be identified by cataloging public T cell receptors. Every repertoire in the discovery cohort had been generated on one and the same sequencing platform. A later genetic analysis took genome-wide SNP genotypes for about 65% of the roughly 670 donors and used that subset as a discovery cohort. Across roughly 420 genotyped donors of the cohort, an average of about 240,000 unique TCR beta nucleotide sequences per donor were sequenced, and 15% to 20% of those sequences were non-productive. In addition to the first cohort of hundreds of subjects, a separate validation cohort of 130 or so different subjects was used.

The investigation overall reported the following: Several of the top co-occurrence clusters appeared to be linked to parvovirus B19, influenza, CMV and Epstein-Barr virus, according to a later analysis. The sequencing pipeline was judged likely to have produced a cluster of highly shared sequence variants as a technical artifact. Because counts were too low, under 20 rarely observed V segments, including chromosome 9 orphons, were left out of the earlier analysis of a few hundred of the donors. Compared with the roughly 720-donor mean, donors in an Asian-associated ancestry cluster had fewer N-insertions in productive TCRs, according to a later genetic analysis. Cytomegalovirus status was reported to be diagnosed by the classifier with high specificity and sensitivity in both the original and validation cohorts. HLA typing was unavailable for some donors at each locus, so association tests used only the typed subset. The study gave a list of 150 to 200 TCR beta chains associated with cytomegalovirus. CMV serostatus was the only immune exposure information available for the cohort. Only TCR beta chains were sequenced in this cohort, and the absence of alpha or paired-chain data limited detectable features. While some public TCRs were present in many individuals, most TCR sequences turned up only very rarely across donors. A later analysis found that HLA-associated TCR beta chains were more clonally expanded and had lower generation probabilities than equally common non-associated chains. Sequencing depth was assumed to be roughly uniform across donors in the presence/absence analyses, though that assumption may not hold. In vitro tests confirmed that a few of the cytomegalovirus-associated TCR beta chains recognize cytomegalovirus antigens. A further reported finding was that TCR beta sequences accurately predicted the HLA-A and HLA-B alleles for most subjects in the first cohort. Strong co-occurrence of HLA alleles, especially DR and DQ, made assigning TCR associations to individual alleles difficult. The authors suggested that the approach could potentially be generalized to other disease states and immunological phenotypes. V-gene and J-gene trimming of TCR beta chains was associated with a missense DCLRE1C variant in a later genetic analysis, and the association was replicated in an independent cohort. According to a later analysis, most CMV-associated TCR beta chains appeared to be HLA-restricted, and the HLA associations seemed to be driven largely by CMV exposure. Specific HLA alleles were associated with more than 15,000 TCR beta sequences at a false discovery rate of 0.05 in a later analysis. In a later analysis, TCR association rates were found to vary across HLA loci, with the most associated TCRs seen for DRB1 alleles and the fewest for HLA-C alleles. Because the 87-base-pair reads could not distinguish some IMGT-functional V segments, including TRBV6-2 and TRBV6-3, those segments were excluded. Linkage disequilibrium might explain the correlated functional status among segregating V segments, but an unknown experimental factor could not be excluded. In an earlier analysis of about 600 of the donors, most TCR beta V segments appeared in productive rearrangements about 87% or about 30% of the time, broadly matching IMGT annotations.

The cohort comprised several hundred healthy bone marrow donors. At the time of sampling, all cohort members were nominally healthy, though unrecorded immune exposures were likely present. The donor tested CMV seropositive, placing the donor among the 290 or so seropositive members of the cohort. Every donor gave a peripheral blood sample, and the peripheral blood mononuclear cells from that sample were used for TCR beta sequencing. The Qiagen DNeasy Blood Extraction Kit was used to extract genomic DNA from the blood cell samples. The receptor was derived from a woman in her twenties or thirties in good health and CMV-seropositive. The sample comprised PBMCs. Here the chain combines TRBV19 and TRBJ1-5, and perhaps TRBD1 as D gene, on 5 matching bases. The bases are TGTGCCAGTAGTTCCCAGGGAAATCAGCCCCAGCATTTT. This gives the protein CASSSQGNQPQHF.